This TCR beta chain stems from a study of CD8 T cells in Susac syndrome. CDR1 MGHRA and CDR2 YSYEKL come from the germline V gene. V was pared by 1 base and J by 5 bases, with 12 bases between. This CDR3 comprises 15 residues. Sequencing of TCR beta drew on CD8+ and CD4+ T cells from blood. The multiple sclerosis control group was made up of treatment-naive patients with stable or active relapsing-remitting disease. Isolation of CD8+ and CD4+ T cells was performed negatively, whereas enrichment of TEMRA cells was done by FACS. RNA amounts of about 0.5 to 1 ug underwent reverse transcription with random hexamers. Amplification of TCR beta CDR3 was carried out by immunoSEQ multiplex PCR, which covered 54 Vbeta and 13 Jbeta segments. Each CDR3 protein is one row after TCRdb ran MiXCR on the immunoSEQ multiplex PCR reads. Seen here are 330,000 or so distinct CDR3 sequences, around 91% observed once, and the top ten hold 0.18%.

The sequence was obtained from a human donor with multiple sclerosis. The sequenced sample was CD8+ T cells from PBMCs. The genes are TRBV4-1 and TRBJ2-1; D not certain. The CDR3 loop reads CASSQADLPHNEQFF. The CDR3 DNA is TGCGCCAGCAGCCAAGCGGACCTTCCCCACAATGAGCAGTTCTTC.